Shown below are 10 T cell receptor beta chains from a single sample sequenced in a study of T-cell memory formation after mild COVID-19. TCRdb re-derived calls from the 5' RACE reads in MiXCR, one entry per CDR3 protein. The repertoire has around 510,000 distinct CDR3 sequences, roughly a fifth of them found once; the top ten carry 7.5% to 9.5%. Sequencing used PBMCs or a T cell subset sorted from them (not recorded which). The receptors come from an adult woman who had mild COVID-19 (a few samples of this study predate the infection). Cell type and time point are not known.

This clonotype was observed a few times. V gene TRBV12-3 or TRBV12-4 combines with J gene TRBJ2-4, with 13 bases aligning to TRBD2. Trimming cost V 3 bases and J 8 bases; bases outside gene matches: 13. This CDR3 contains 18 residues. The CDR3 DNA sequence: TGTGCCAGCAGTTTCAGCCTAATGGGACTAGCGGGGATGGACATTCAGTACTTC. Its protein product is CASSFSLMGLAGMDIQYF.

CDR3 nucleotides: TGTGCCAGCAGTTACTCAGGGTCTGGCAATCAGCCCCAGCATTTT. Translated, it gives CASSYSGSGNQPQHF. V usage is TRBV6-6 and J usage is TRBJ1-5, with no clear D. This CDR3 has 15 amino acids. Deletions cut 0 bases from V and 2 bases from J, with 8 bases between. CDR1 and CDR2 (germline): MNHNY, SVGAGI (reference sequence).

This clonotype was seen a single time. The rearrangement links TRBV11-2 to TRBJ2-2; TRBD2 aligns across 12 bases. CDR3 size: 16 residues. Per germline, CDR1 SGHAT and CDR2 FQNNGV. The ends lost 4 bases at V and 5 bases at J; junction bases unmatched: 5. This CDR3 reads CASSWTSGTRTGELFF. CDR3 DNA: TGTGCCAGCAGCTGGACTAGCGGGACGCGTACCGGGGAGCTGTTTTTT.

This clonotype has more than one count but fewer than ten. This rearrangement joins TRBV7-6 to TRBJ2-1; D might be TRBD1 (7 bases). V lost 4 bases and J 7 bases, leaving 20 bases between the germline ends. The CDR3 consists of 16 residues. Germline CDR1 is SGHVS and CDR2 is FNYEAQ. CDR3 loop: CASSSLTGRNLNEQFF. As DNA, the CDR3 is TGTGCCAGCAGCTCTCTGACAGGGAGGAATTTGAATGAGCAGTTCTTC.

The chain links TRBV6-6 to TRBJ1-5; D remains unclear. The CDR3 is made up of 16 amino acids. CDR1 MNHNY and CDR2 SVGAGI come from the germline V gene (reference sequence). Trimming shortened V by 0 bases and J by 3 bases, and 12 bases separated the two germline ends. The CDR3 spells CASSYSKSSFNQPQHF. The CDR3 DNA follows: TGTGCCAGCAGTTACTCGAAATCTAGTTTCAATCAGCCCCAGCATTTT.

The table lists this clonotype with a few counts. An end of the junction differs from the germline gene, which may be a read error. The chain combines TRBV6-1 with TRBJ2-7; D gene uncertain. Per the germline V gene, CDR1 is MNHNS and CDR2 is SASEGT. This CDR3 has 13 amino acids. The CDR3 nucleotides read TGTGCCACCCACCCTCCCGGGTTTCTATGGGTTGACTTC. It encodes CATHPPGFLWVDF.

This chain connects TRBV2 to TRBJ1-5, with D uncertain. V shed 2 bases and J shed 2 bases, with 7 bases lying between them. Germline CDR1 reads SNHLY; CDR2 reads FYNNEI. This CDR3 spans 14 amino acids. CDR3 amino acids: CASSESGRNQPQHF. Here the CDR3 DNA reads TGTGCCAGCAGTGAATCGGGTCGCAATCAGCCCCAGCATTTT.

This clonotype has a handful of counts. The rearrangement uses TRBV19 and TRBJ2-7; the match to TRBD1 covers 9 bases. This CDR3 region has 14 residues. Germline-derived CDR1 and CDR2 are LNHDA and SQIVND (reference sequence). Germline trimming cut 5 bases from V and 7 bases from J; bases unmatched to any gene: 9. DNA for the CDR3: TGTGCCAGTAGTCAGGACAGGGGACTACGAGAGCAGTACTTC. Its protein product is CASSQDRGLREQYF.

V gene TRBV12-3 or TRBV12-4 combines with J gene TRBJ2-3; D not certain. V lost 7 bases and J 2 bases, leaving 16 bases between the germline ends. The CDR3 totals 15 residues. The CDR3 DNA reads as TGTGCCAGCACCCCTGCCCTGGGTTCCACAGATACGCAGTATTTT. It specifies CASTPALGSTDTQYF.

This clonotype has a handful of counts. This chain uses TRBV5-1 with TRBJ2-7; D could derive from TRBD1 or TRBD2 (6 bases each). CDR3 length: 16 residues. CDR1 and CDR2 from the germline V gene are SGHRS and YFSETQ. The ends were cut back, 0 bases at V and 2 bases at J, with 15 bases in the middle. The CDR3 protein is CASSLGPEGGTYEQYF. The CDR3 coding sequence is TGCGCCAGCAGCTTGGGGCCCGAGGGGGGAACCTACGAGCAGTACTTC.